This T cell receptor (beta chain) was profiled in a study of T cells in localized non-small cell lung cancer (TCRdb year 2020). At the level of the whole study: The study examined T cell repertoires in roughly 240 patients with early-stage NSCLC and compared tumors with uninvolved tumor-adjacent lungs. The cohort was made up of around 250 treatment-naive NSCLC patients whose localized lung tumors had been resected. The mean age of the NSCLC patients was under 70 years, with 130 or so men and around 99 women.

To note about this clone: What this receptor recognizes is not known. Within one base of it there is no much larger clone, and no base qualities were kept.

Points the paper makes about the study in general: Higher blood T cell density associated with longer overall survival, while higher adjacent-lung clonality associated with shorter survival. A median of around 57 of the top 100 tumor clones were detected in paired uninvolved adjacent lung, and 28 of these tumor clones were also found among the top 100 clones of the paired uninvolved adjacent lung. Because the study design was exploratory, TCR variables were selected using unadjusted p-values without false-discovery rate correction. Because multi-region sequencing of the tumors was not done, intratumor heterogeneity could not be ruled out. Uninvolved tumor-adjacent lung showed the highest T cell clonality, higher than tumor, which suggests more focused antigenic responses in the adjacent lung.

The germline V gene yields SGHTA for CDR1 and FQGNSA for CDR2. The junction shows trimming of 6 bases on V and 5 bases on J, and the gene matches do not reach 9 bases of it. From cysteine to phenylalanine, the CDR3 is 14 amino acids long. Left in the record is the CDR3 DNA by itself, 42 bases read in frame from the first base. At diagnosis, tumor, uninvolved tumor-adjacent lung and peripheral blood were collected and then preserved as a mix of FFPE and fresh-frozen material. For TCR repertoire profiling, the blood samples were analyzed as peripheral blood mononuclear cells. TCR beta CDR3 regions were sequenced from DNA using the immunoSEQ Assay. Regarding the original processing steps: T cell density was computed as TCR beta template counts normalized to usable DNA estimated by amplifying housekeeping genes. Richness was estimated using the preseqR package, with extrapolation to 400,000 templates for PBMC samples and to 120,000 templates for tissue samples. Clonality was taken to be one minus Pielou's evenness. Differential abundance testing on productive amino-acid clonotypes, with a minimum total count of 5 and an alpha of 0.1, was used to identify tissue-enriched TCRs. The Jaccard Index and the Morisita Overlap Index were used to measure repertoire overlap between compartments. GLIPH grouped TCR beta CDR3s together with public tetramer-defined viral CDR3s, and a viral motif had to include at least three viral sequences and show V-gene enrichment. TCRdb stores this immuneACCESS table with in-frame sequences only. Part of the clones is absent; in the studies checked, under half of the shortfall reflects unresolved V genes, and no reason is known for the rest. Clonal size and the V and J genes are those of that table, whereas D and trimming came from the DNA. The table for this sample lists 15,000 to 20,000 clones; 90% of them were counted only once. 1.2% of the sample is held by the ten biggest clonotypes.

The sample was peripheral blood mononuclear cells, taken before any cancer treatment. This sequence was found in a woman between 40 and 69 years old with stage III lung adenocarcinoma. The rearranged segments are TRBV7-2 and TRBJ2-5, with TRBD2 matching 7 junction bases. At the DNA level, the sequence is TGTGCCAGCAGTTATCGACTCGGGGGGGAGACCCAGTACTTC. Its translation is CASSYRLGGETQYF.